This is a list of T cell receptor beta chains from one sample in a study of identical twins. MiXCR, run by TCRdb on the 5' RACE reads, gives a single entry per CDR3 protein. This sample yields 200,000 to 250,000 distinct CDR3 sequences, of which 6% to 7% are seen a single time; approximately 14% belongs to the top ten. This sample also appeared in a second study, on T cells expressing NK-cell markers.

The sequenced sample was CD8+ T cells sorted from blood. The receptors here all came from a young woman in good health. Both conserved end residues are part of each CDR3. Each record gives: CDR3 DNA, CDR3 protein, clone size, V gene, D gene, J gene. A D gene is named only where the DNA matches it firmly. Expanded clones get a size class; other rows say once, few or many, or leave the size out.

cdr3_nt: TGTGCCAGCAGCTCGGGGGAGCGGGGCTCCTACGAGCAGTACTTC; cdr3_aa: CASSSGERGSYEQYF; clone_size: .; v_call: TRBV7-9; d_call: TRBD2; j_call: TRBJ2-7
cdr3_nt: TGTGCCAGCAGCTTAGCTTACGTGCGAGACGGGGAGCTGTTTTTT; cdr3_aa: CASSLAYVRDGELFF; clone_size: many; v_call: TRBV7-8; d_call: .; j_call: TRBJ2-2
cdr3_nt: TGTGCCTGGAGTGAGTCAGGGCCTGAAGCTTTCTTT; cdr3_aa: CAWSESGPEAFF; clone_size: .; v_call: TRBV30; d_call: .; j_call: TRBJ1-1
cdr3_nt: TGCAGCGTTTGGGGACTAGCGGGAACGGCATACAATGAGCAGTTCTTC; cdr3_aa: CSVWGLAGTAYNEQFF; clone_size: few; v_call: TRBV29-1; d_call: TRBD2; j_call: TRBJ2-1
cdr3_nt: TGTGCCAGCAGCCCCACTAGCGGGGGGTACACAGATACGCAGTATTTT; cdr3_aa: CASSPTSGGYTDTQYF; clone_size: many; v_call: TRBV7-9; d_call: TRBD2; j_call: TRBJ2-3
cdr3_nt: TGTGCCAGCAGCTTAACAGACAGGAATTCACCCCTCCACTTT; cdr3_aa: CASSLTDRNSPLHF; clone_size: .; v_call: TRBV7-9; d_call: .; j_call: TRBJ1-6
cdr3_nt: TGTGCCAGCAGTTACGGGGGATACACTGAAGCTTTCTTT; cdr3_aa: CASSYGGYTEAFF; clone_size: few; v_call: TRBV6-2/TRBV6-3; d_call: .; j_call: TRBJ1-1
cdr3_nt: TGTGCCAGCAGTCCAACGACTAACTATGGCTACACCTTC; cdr3_aa: CASSPTTNYGYTF; clone_size: .; v_call: TRBV27; d_call: .; j_call: TRBJ1-2
cdr3_nt: TGTGCCAGCAGCCCAAGGGACGGATCCTACGAGCAGTACTTC; cdr3_aa: CASSPRDGSYEQYF; clone_size: many; v_call: TRBV7-6; d_call: .; j_call: TRBJ2-7
cdr3_nt: TGCAGTGCTAGAGTGGGGCTAGCGGGAGCCCATGAGCAGTTCTTC; cdr3_aa: CSARVGLAGAHEQFF; clone_size: .; v_call: TRBV20-1; d_call: TRBD2; j_call: TRBJ2-1
cdr3_nt: TGTGCCAGCAGCGCCGGCCGGGGGACAGAAGCTTTCTTT; cdr3_aa: CASSAGRGTEAFF; clone_size: .; v_call: TRBV9; d_call: .; j_call: TRBJ1-1
cdr3_nt: TGCGCCAGCAGCCCAGGGGAGCACACTGAAGCTTTCTTT; cdr3_aa: CASSPGEHTEAFF; clone_size: many; v_call: TRBV5-1; d_call: .; j_call: TRBJ1-1
cdr3_nt: TGTGCCATCAGTGAGTTACGGACAGGGGGAGCCATCTCACCCCTCCACTTT; cdr3_aa: CAISELRTGGAISPLHF; clone_size: many; v_call: TRBV10-3; d_call: TRBD1; j_call: TRBJ1-6
cdr3_nt: TGCAGTGCTTTCGAGCGGGATTCAGATACGCAGTATTTT; cdr3_aa: CSAFERDSDTQYF; clone_size: .; v_call: TRBV20-1; d_call: TRBD2; j_call: TRBJ2-3
cdr3_nt: TGTGCCAGCAGCCTTGGGAGACACACAGATACGCAGTATTTT; cdr3_aa: CASSLGRHTDTQYF; clone_size: many; v_call: TRBV14; d_call: .; j_call: TRBJ2-3
cdr3_nt: TGTGCCAGCAGCGGACAGCCCAGGACTAGCGGACTATACAATGAGCAGTTCTTC; cdr3_aa: CASSGQPRTSGLYNEQFF; clone_size: .; v_call: TRBV9; d_call: TRBD2; j_call: TRBJ2-1
cdr3_nt: TGTGCCAACGGGGACCTCACAGCAGATACGCAGTATTTT; cdr3_aa: CANGDLTADTQYF; clone_size: few; v_call: TRBV5-4; d_call: .; j_call: TRBJ2-3
cdr3_nt: TGCAGTGCTAGGGGAAGCGGGGACTACGAGCAGTACTTC; cdr3_aa: CSARGSGDYEQYF; clone_size: few; v_call: TRBV20-1; d_call: TRBD2; j_call: TRBJ2-7
cdr3_nt: TGTGCCAGCACCTCAGGCTCCTATGGCTACACCTTC; cdr3_aa: CASTSGSYGYTF; clone_size: .; v_call: TRBV11-2; d_call: .; j_call: TRBJ1-2
cdr3_nt: TGTGCCAGCAGCTTGGTGCCAGGGGCCGATGAGCAGTTCTTC; cdr3_aa: CASSLVPGADEQFF; clone_size: many; v_call: TRBV5-5; d_call: .; j_call: TRBJ2-1
cdr3_nt: TGTGCCAGCGGCTCCCCGGACAGGATGAACACTGAAGCTTTCTTT; cdr3_aa: CASGSPDRMNTEAFF; clone_size: .; v_call: TRBV27; d_call: TRBD1; j_call: TRBJ1-1
cdr3_nt: TGTGCCAGCAGCAAGGGACTAGCGGCGACTTACAATGAGCAGTTCTTC; cdr3_aa: CASSKGLAATYNEQFF; clone_size: .; v_call: TRBV11-2; d_call: TRBD2; j_call: TRBJ2-1
cdr3_nt: TGTGCCAGCAGTGGGCCGGTCAACTCCTACAATGAGCAGTTCTTC; cdr3_aa: CASSGPVNSYNEQFF; clone_size: .; v_call: TRBV6-2/TRBV6-3; d_call: .; j_call: TRBJ2-1
cdr3_nt: TGTGCCAGCAGGGGGACAGACAATCAGCCCCAGCATTTT; cdr3_aa: CASRGTDNQPQHF; clone_size: few; v_call: TRBV2; d_call: TRBD1; j_call: TRBJ1-5
cdr3_nt: TGTGCCAGCAGCCCCGACGGGAGGTACACAGATACGCAGTATTTT; cdr3_aa: CASSPDGRYTDTQYF; clone_size: many; v_call: TRBV9; d_call: TRBD2; j_call: TRBJ2-3
cdr3_nt: TGTGCCAGCAGCTTAGGGGCTAGCTGGACCTACGAGCAGTACTTC; cdr3_aa: CASSLGASWTYEQYF; clone_size: few; v_call: TRBV11-2; d_call: .; j_call: TRBJ2-7
cdr3_nt: TGTGCCAGCACTAGCGGGGGGGGTGCCTACAATGAGCAGTTCTTC; cdr3_aa: CASTSGGGAYNEQFF; clone_size: many; v_call: TRBV6-2/TRBV6-3; d_call: TRBD2; j_call: TRBJ2-1
cdr3_nt: TGTGCCATCAGTGACACGGACAGGGGGCAACCCTACGAGCAGTACTTC; cdr3_aa: CAISDTDRGQPYEQYF; clone_size: .; v_call: TRBV10-3; d_call: TRBD1; j_call: TRBJ2-7
cdr3_nt: TGCAGTGCTAGAGCTAGGGGGGGGAATTGGAATACGCAGTATTTT; cdr3_aa: CSARARGGNWNTQYF; clone_size: few; v_call: TRBV20-1; d_call: .; j_call: TRBJ2-3
cdr3_nt: TGCGCCAGCAGCTCTTACGACCGGAGGCAGTACTTC; cdr3_aa: CASSSYDRRQYF; clone_size: many; v_call: TRBV5-1; d_call: .; j_call: TRBJ2-7
cdr3_nt: TGTGCCAGCAGCTTATTCGGAGGGCGGGGGAGGGGTGAGCAGTTCTTC; cdr3_aa: CASSLFGGRGRGEQFF; clone_size: few; v_call: TRBV11-2; d_call: TRBD2; j_call: TRBJ2-1
cdr3_nt: TGTGCCAGCAGCCAAGAGTGGGAGGCTCACAATGAGCAGTTCTTC; cdr3_aa: CASSQEWEAHNEQFF; clone_size: few; v_call: TRBV14; d_call: .; j_call: TRBJ2-1
cdr3_nt: TGTGCCAGCAGCCAATACAGCGAGGCCTACGAGCAGTACTTC; cdr3_aa: CASSQYSEAYEQYF; clone_size: few; v_call: TRBV14; d_call: .; j_call: TRBJ2-7
cdr3_nt: TGTGCCTGGGACCCTACAGGAAATGAGCAGTTCTTC; cdr3_aa: CAWDPTGNEQFF; clone_size: .; v_call: TRBV30; d_call: .; j_call: TRBJ2-1
cdr3_nt: TGTGCCAGCAGTTTAGGTTGGGTCTACGAGCAGTACTTC; cdr3_aa: CASSLGWVYEQYF; clone_size: few; v_call: TRBV27; d_call: .; j_call: TRBJ2-7
cdr3_nt: TGCATCGGGACTAGCGGGAGTGGTGAGACCCAGTACTTC; cdr3_aa: CIGTSGSGETQYF; clone_size: few; v_call: TRBV20-1; d_call: TRBD2; j_call: TRBJ2-5
cdr3_nt: TGCAGTGCTACAAGACAGGGAGTGGGGTACACTGAAGCTTTCTTT; cdr3_aa: CSATRQGVGYTEAFF; clone_size: few; v_call: TRBV20-1; d_call: TRBD1; j_call: TRBJ1-1
cdr3_nt: TGTGCCAGCGGATCCTCCGGCGATGAGCAGTTCTTC; cdr3_aa: CASGSSGDEQFF; clone_size: .; v_call: TRBV5-6; d_call: .; j_call: TRBJ2-1
cdr3_nt: TGTGCCAGCAGTATATCCGCAGATACGCAGTATTTT; cdr3_aa: CASSISADTQYF; clone_size: many; v_call: TRBV12-3/TRBV12-4; d_call: .; j_call: TRBJ2-3
cdr3_nt: TGTGCCAGCAGTCCTAACATGAATACGCAGTATTTT; cdr3_aa: CASSPNMNTQYF; clone_size: few; v_call: TRBV6-6; d_call: .; j_call: TRBJ2-3
cdr3_nt: TGTGCCACCAGTGATTTGAGGGCAGGGAGCTATGGCTACACCTTC; cdr3_aa: CATSDLRAGSYGYTF; clone_size: few; v_call: TRBV24-1; d_call: .; j_call: TRBJ1-2
cdr3_nt: TGTGCCAGCAGGGGTGACACCTACGAGCAGTACTTC; cdr3_aa: CASRGDTYEQYF; clone_size: .; v_call: TRBV6-5; d_call: .; j_call: TRBJ2-7
cdr3_nt: TGTGCCAGCAGCTTAGCTGGGGGGAGGGCTTGGGAGCAGTACTTC; cdr3_aa: CASSLAGGRAWEQYF; clone_size: .; v_call: TRBV11-2; d_call: TRBD2; j_call: TRBJ2-7
cdr3_nt: TGTGCCAGCAGTTTGGACAGGGTAATGGAGACCCAGTACTTC; cdr3_aa: CASSLDRVMETQYF; clone_size: .; v_call: TRBV27; d_call: TRBD1; j_call: TRBJ2-5
cdr3_nt: TGCGCCAGCAGCCAAGTATATGCAGGGAACACTGAAGCTTTCTTT; cdr3_aa: CASSQVYAGNTEAFF; clone_size: .; v_call: TRBV4-3; d_call: .; j_call: TRBJ1-1
cdr3_nt: TGTGCCAGCAGACGAATTGGAGACAGGGAGGCGCCCTACGAGCAGTACTTC; cdr3_aa: CASRRIGDREAPYEQYF; clone_size: .; v_call: TRBV5-4; d_call: .; j_call: TRBJ2-7
cdr3_nt: TGCGCCAGCAGCCAGACTAGATACAATGAGCAGTTCTTC; cdr3_aa: CASSQTRYNEQFF; clone_size: many; v_call: TRBV4-3; d_call: .; j_call: TRBJ2-1
cdr3_nt: TGTGCCAGCAGCCCGAATGTGCATACGCAGTATTTT; cdr3_aa: CASSPNVHTQYF; clone_size: .; v_call: TRBV11-2; d_call: .; j_call: TRBJ2-3